The 7 T cell receptor beta chains in this list originate from one sample, sequenced in a study of blood T cell repertoires in COVID-19. Libraries were prepared by immunoSEQ multiplex PCR; TCRdb keeps only in-frame clonotypes and omits some of them. The table has about 28,000 clones, 87% seen once. The sample taken for sequencing was peripheral blood. The origin of the receptors is a man in his fifties or sixties with active COVID-19.

In this sample, this clone turned up once. This chain uses TRBV24-1 with TRBJ2-5; the match to TRBD1 covers 9 bases. The CDR3 runs to 16 residues. Trimming cost V 9 bases and J 5 bases; bases outside gene matches: 15. CDR1 and CDR2 from the germline V gene are KGHDR and SFDVKD. The CDR3 here is CATPPHRDREGETQYF. The CDR3 nucleotides are TGTGCCACCCCGCCTCATAGGGACAGGGAGGGGGAGACCCAGTACTTC.

This clone was found a few times. The CDR3 spells CASSLQGSQPQHF. The CDR3 bases are TGTGCCAGTAGTCTACAGGGGAGTCAGCCCCAGCATTTT. The chain recombines TRBV19 with TRBJ1-5; TRBD1 matches 7 bases. Trimming took 5 bases from V and 6 from J; bases not matched to a gene: 4. Germline V gives CDR1 LNHDA, CDR2 SQIVND (reference sequence). The CDR3 has 13 residues. The whole variable domain, remainder taken from reference TRBV19 and TRBJ1-5, is DGGITQSPKYLFRKEGQNVTLSCEQNLNHDAMYWYRQDPGQGLRLIYYSQIVNDFQKGDIAEGYSVSREKKESFPLTVTSAQKNPTAFYLCASSLQGSQPQHFGDGTRLSIL.

The chain carries TRBV5-1 and TRBJ2-2; 12 nucleotides align to TRBD2. The J segment lost 0 bases and the V segment lost 4 bases, leaving 16 bases of the junction unmatched. The length of the CDR3 is 21 residues. Germline values: CDR1 SGHRS, CDR2 YFSETQ. In DNA, the CDR3 is TGCGCCAGCAGCCCTGGGCTTCGTTTACTAGCGGGGGGCACGAACACCGGGGAGCTGTTTTTT. As protein: CASSPGLRLLAGGTNTGELFF.

The chain links TRBV5-5 to TRBJ1-1; 8 bases are shared with TRBD1. V was pared by 4 bases and J by 7 bases, with 6 bases of the junction left unmatched. This CDR3 contains 13 residues. CDR1 SGHKS and CDR2 YYEKEE come from the germline V gene (reference sequence). The CDR3 sequence: CASSLDRGSEAFF. In nucleotides, the CDR3 is TGTGCCAGCAGCCTAGACAGGGGAAGTGAAGCTTTCTTT.

V is TRBV20-1 and J is TRBJ1-6; D not certain. The CDR3 consists of 14 residues. In germline, CDR1 is DFQATT, CDR2 SNEGSKA (reference sequence). The germline V and J ends were trimmed by 3 bases and 4 bases, with 10 bases remaining between them. Here the CDR3 DNA reads TGCAGTGCTAGTGAGGCGGGGTATAATTCACCCCTCCACTTT. Translated, it gives CSASEAGYNSPLHF.

V and J are TRBV6-5 and TRBJ1-6; 7 bases align to TRBD1. V was clipped by 7 bases and J by 6 bases; unmatched bases: 6. Per germline, CDR1 MNHEY and CDR2 SVGAGI. The CDR3 runs 14 residues. The CDR3 nucleotides are TGTGCCAGCATCTCGGGACAGTCTAATTCACCCCTCCACTTT. This sequence encodes CASISGQSNSPLHF.

This sequence joins TRBV3-1 (or the pseudogene TRBV3-2) and TRBJ1-2; 7 positions match TRBD1. The CDR3 runs to 13 residues. The ends lost 1 base at V and 4 bases at J; junction bases unmatched: 0. From germline, CDR1 is LGHDT and CDR2 YNNKEL (reference sequence). In nucleotides, the CDR3 is TGTGCCAGCAGCCAAGCAGGGGGCTATGGCTACACCTTC. Translated: CASSQAGGYGYTF.